One sample yielded the 20 T cell receptor beta chains listed below, sequenced in a study of T-cell reconstitution after alpha-beta-depleted transplantation in children. Unique molecular identifiers were built into the TCRbeta library. TCRdb fed the PCR reads into MiXCR, producing one record per CDR3 protein. The data contain roughly 340,000 distinct CDR3 sequences, about 16% of them singletons. The source material was PBMCs, mostly from graft donor cells, sampled 360 days after TCRalphabeta/CD19-depleted stem cell transplant. These TCRs come from a male patient between 2 and 10 years old who had a stem cell transplant for acute lymphoblastic leukemia, so the T cells may come from the graft donor.

V and J are TRBV29-1 and TRBJ2-2; D unclear. V shed 2 bases and J shed 0 bases, with 10 bases lying between them. Germline CDR1 reads SQVTM; CDR2 reads ANQGSEA. The CDR3 length is 15 residues. CDR3 DNA: TGCAGCGTTGAACTCCTATACGCGAACACCGGGGAGCTGTTTTTT. Residues: CSVELLYANTGELFF.

This clonotype was recorded only once. The chain has TRBV6-1 and TRBJ2-7; 7 nucleotides match TRBD1. V gave up 4 bases and J gave up 6 bases; unmatched junction bases: 6. Germline V gene lookup returns CDR1 MNHNS and CDR2 SASEGT. The CDR3 runs to 13 residues. The CDR3 region has the DNA TGTGCCAGCAGTGGAAGGGGGCAAGGCGAGCAGTACTTC. Translated: CASSGRGQGEQYF.

This clonotype was found once. V is TRBV2 and J is TRBJ2-4; possible D gene TRBD2, 5 bases. V dropped 6 bases and J dropped 4 bases, with 7 bases sitting between them. The germline V gene encodes CDR1 SNHLY and CDR2 FYNNEI. The CDR3 contains 12 residues. CDR3 coding DNA: TGTGCCAGCAGCTGGGAGAAAAACATTCAGTACTTC. Protein: CASSWEKNIQYF.

This clonotype appeared many times. The CDR3 DNA follows: TGCGCCAGCAGCTTGGATGATCCCAGTCTCACAGATACGCAGTATTTT. Protein product: CASSLDDPSLTDTQYF. V and J are TRBV5-1 and TRBJ2-3; D unclear. The length of the CDR3 is 16 residues. The V gene's germline CDR1 is SGHRS and CDR2 YFSETQ. Trimming pared 0 bases from V and 2 bases from J, leaving 13 bases between.

The J gene is TRBJ2-7, the V gene TRBV5-1; the D gene could be TRBD1 or TRBD2 (6 bases each). V lost 4 bases and J lost 2, with 13 bases in between. The CDR3 contains 14 residues. Germline-derived CDR1 and CDR2 are SGHRS and YFSETQ. The CDR3 sequence: CASSRGESTYEQYF. The DNA for the CDR3 is TGCGCCAGCAGCAGGGGGGAATCCACCTACGAGCAGTACTTC. Together with reference TRBV5-1 and TRBJ2-7, the CDR3 gives the full variable domain: KAGVTQTPRYLIKTRGQQVTLSCSPISGHRSVSWYQQTPGQGLQFLFEYFSETQRNKGNFPGRFSGRQFSNSRSEMNVSTLELGDSALYLCASSRGESTYEQYFGPGTRLTVT.

The gene calls are TRBV4-3 and TRBJ2-2; perhaps D is TRBD1 or TRBD2 (5 bases each). Trimming stripped 0 bases from V and 4 bases from J, with 12 bases between. CDR1 is LGHNA and CDR2 is YSLEER in the germline V gene. This CDR3 region has 16 residues. The DNA for the CDR3 is TGCGCCAGCAGCCAAGAATATCGAGGGGTCACCGGGGAGCTGTTTTTT. Protein sequence: CASSQEYRGVTGELFF.

The table lists this clonotype with a few counts. The chain has TRBV5-6 and TRBJ2-1; TRBD2 aligns across 7 bases. Germline assignment: CDR1 SGHDT and CDR2 YYEEEE. The CDR3 extends over 18 amino acids. Trimming removed 0 bases from V and 4 bases from J; junction bases left unmatched: 13. The CDR3 region is CASSLGPPAAGEYNEQFF. CDR3 nucleotide sequence: TGTGCCAGCAGCTTGGGGCCTCCTGCGGCGGGAGAGTACAATGAGCAGTTCTTC.

The gene calls are TRBV12-3 or TRBV12-4 and TRBJ2-6; possibly TRBD2 for D (5 bases). The CDR3 extends over 18 amino acids. Trimming stripped 7 bases from V and 0 bases from J, with 19 bases between. The CDR3 nucleotides read TGTGCCAGCACCCTAGCTCAGGTTACCCTCTCTGGGGCCAACGTCCTGACTTTC. It specifies CASTLAQVTLSGANVLTF.

This clonotype was recorded at least ten times. The chain carries TRBV6-5 and TRBJ2-3; D is undetermined. CDR1 and CDR2 (germline): MNHEY, SVGAGI. The ends were cut back, 0 bases at V and 1 base at J, with 8 bases in the middle. The CDR3 spans 15 residues. The CDR3 spells CASSYSYGRTDTQYF. CDR3 bases: TGTGCCAGCAGTTACTCATACGGACGCACAGATACGCAGTATTTT.

This chain connects TRBV28 to TRBJ2-7; tentative D call: TRBD2 (6 bases). Germline CDR1 and CDR2: MDHEN and SYDVKM. The V end was cut by 4 bases, the J end by 1 base, with 11 bases between. The CDR3 runs to 14 residues. The CDR3 loop reads CASSSPGGSYEQYF. The CDR3 region has the DNA TGTGCCAGCAGTTCTCCAGGAGGGTCCTACGAGCAGTACTTC.

In this sample, this clonotype turned up a few times. The genes are TRBV7-8 and TRBJ1-4; D is undetermined. CDR3 length: 14 amino acids. Germline V gene sequence: CDR1 SGHVS, CDR2 FQNEAQ. Trimming pared 2 bases from V and 5 bases from J, leaving 9 bases between. The CDR3 DNA reads TGTGCCAGCAGCTTACGACGGTTGAATGAAAAACTGTTTTTT. As protein: CASSLRRLNEKLFF.

This clonotype was seen only a few times. This chain uses TRBV10-3 with TRBJ1-3; D remains unclear. The CDR3 contains 14 residues. Looked up from germline, CDR1 is ENHRY and CDR2 is SYGVKD. The V end was cut by 3 bases, the J end by 0 bases, with 6 bases between. CDR3 DNA sequence: TGTGCCATCAGTGACCAGTCCTCTGGAAACACCATATATTTT. Amino acid sequence: CAISDQSSGNTIYF.

This clonotype turned up a few times. This chain uses TRBV11-1 with TRBJ2-3; 14 nucleotides line up with TRBD2. The CDR3 sequence is 18 residues long. CDR1 and CDR2 from the germline V gene are SGHAT and FQDESV (reference sequence). V lost 7 bases to trimming and J lost 2 bases; unmatched junction nucleotides: 11. DNA for the CDR3: TGTGCCAGCACCCCGGGACTAGCGGGAGTGCCTAACACAGATACGCAGTATTTT. Its translation: CASTPGLAGVPNTDTQYF.

The sample holds many counts of this clonotype. The J gene is TRBJ2-1, the V gene TRBV7-8; a possible D gene is TRBD2 (5 bases). Germline-derived CDR1 and CDR2 are SGHVS and FQNEAQ. The V end was cut by 0 bases, the J end by 6 bases, with 15 bases between. The CDR3 has 16 amino acids. The CDR3 DNA follows: TGTGCCAGCAGCTTAGCACTAGTTTCAGCACGCAATGAGCAGTTCTTC. Translated: CASSLALVSARNEQFF.

The gene calls are TRBV2 and TRBJ2-2, with 10 bases fitting TRBD2. Germline V gene data show CDR1 as SNHLY and CDR2 as FYNNEI. The V gene end was trimmed by 7 bases and the J gene end by 13 bases; junction bases not matched to a gene: 9. This CDR3 spans 13 amino acids. CDR3 coding DNA: TGTGCCAGCATCGGGACTAGCGCGAGTAGGCTGTTTTTT. This codes for CASIGTSASRLFF.

The chain carries TRBV6-1 and TRBJ2-7; a possible D gene is TRBD2 (5 bases). CDR1 MNHNS and CDR2 SASEGT come from the germline V gene. V shed 7 bases and J shed 2 bases, with 15 bases lying between them. This CDR3 comprises 14 residues. The CDR3 loop reads CASTIRLGAYEQYF. CDR3 DNA: TGTGCCAGCACCATCAGGCTGGGAGCCTACGAGCAGTACTTC.

This clonotype was recorded many times. This rearrangement joins TRBV5-6 to TRBJ2-3; TRBD1 or TRBD2 may be the D gene (5 bases each). The CDR3 has 12 amino acids. Trimming pared 5 bases from V and 4 bases from J, leaving 8 bases between. CDR1 and CDR2 (germline): SGHDT, YYEEEE. CDR3 protein: CASSRGADTQYF. The CDR3 region has the DNA TGTGCCAGCAGTCGAGGGGCAGATACGCAGTATTTT.

This clonotype was seen only a few times. The chain is built from TRBV28 and TRBJ2-2; possibly TRBD2 for D (6 bases). Germline CDR1 reads MDHEN; CDR2 reads SYDVKM. CDR3 length equals 15 residues. V lost 4 bases and J 8 bases, leaving 17 bases between the germline ends. The CDR3: CASSWAGPPLGELFF. The CDR3 nucleotides are TGTGCCAGCAGTTGGGCGGGACCCCCGCTGGGGGAGCTGTTTTTT. Variable domain in full (rest from reference TRBV28 and TRBJ2-2): DVKVTQSSRYLVKRTGEKVFLECVQDMDHENMFWYRQDPGLGLRLIYFSYDVKMKEKGDIPEGYSVSREKKERFSLILESASTNQTSMYLCASSWAGPPLGELFFGEGSRLTVL.

J is TRBJ2-7 and V is TRBV7-9, with 9 positions matching TRBD1. V was clipped by 8 bases and J by 5 bases; unmatched bases: 13. Germline V gene sequence: CDR1 SEHNR, CDR2 FQNEAQ (reference sequence). This CDR3 has 15 amino acids. The CDR3 DNA follows: TGTGCCAGCCCACCCCGGGACAGGGACTTACACGAGCAGTACTTC. Its translation is CASPPRDRDLHEQYF.

This clonotype has ten or more counts. The genes are TRBV4-3 and TRBJ2-4; no clear D gene. This CDR3 region has 14 residues. CDR1 and CDR2 from the germline V gene are LGHNA and YSLEER. Trimming pared 0 bases from V and 12 bases from J, leaving 15 bases between. The CDR3, as DNA: TGCGCCAGCAGCCAAGATGCCAGATACACGCATCAGTACTTC. Translated: CASSQDARYTHQYF.